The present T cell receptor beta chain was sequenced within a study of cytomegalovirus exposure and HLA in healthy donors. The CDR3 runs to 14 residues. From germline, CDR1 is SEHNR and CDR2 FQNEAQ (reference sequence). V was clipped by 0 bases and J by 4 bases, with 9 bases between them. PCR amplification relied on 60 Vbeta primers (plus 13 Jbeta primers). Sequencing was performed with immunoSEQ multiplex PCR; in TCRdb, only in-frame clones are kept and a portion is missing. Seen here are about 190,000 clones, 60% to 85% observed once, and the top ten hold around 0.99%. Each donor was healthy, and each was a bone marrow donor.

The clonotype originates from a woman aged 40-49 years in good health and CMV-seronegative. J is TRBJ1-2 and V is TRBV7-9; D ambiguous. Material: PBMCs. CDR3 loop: CASSLAWASYGYTF. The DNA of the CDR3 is TGTGCCAGCAGCTTAGCCTGGGCCTCCTATGGCTACACCTTC.